What follows are 26 T cell receptor beta chains derived from one specimen sequenced in a study of blood T cells in healthy people across ages. PCR was performed a second time for about 7 to 11 cycles using a sample-barcoded 5' primer and a J-beta primer mix. TCRdb fed the 5' RACE reads into MiXCR, producing one record per CDR3 protein. The sample lists some 730,000 distinct CDR3 sequences, 20% to 25% occurring once. Sequencing was done on a sample of blood. These receptors originate from a man between 65 and 85 years old in good health.

This chain links TRBV6-6 with TRBJ1-1; D possibly corresponds to TRBD1 (5 bases). V lost 6 bases, J lost 5 bases, and 16 bases lay in between. CDR3 size: 14 residues. The germline V gene encodes CDR1 MNHNY and CDR2 SVGAGI (reference sequence). The DNA for the CDR3 is TGTGCCAGCAGGGTGGCAGGGACGGAGACTGAAGCTTTCTTT. It specifies CASRVAGTETEAFF.

V and J are TRBV29-1 and TRBJ1-2, with a tentative D call TRBD1 (5 bases). The CDR3 contains 15 residues. V was shortened by 1 base and J by 3 bases, with 15 bases between the two germline ends. Germline CDR1 is SQVTM and CDR2 is ANQGSEA. In DNA form, the CDR3 reads TGCAGCGTTGAAGTCCTCAGGGAGGGTCACTATGGCTACACCTTC. It encodes CSVEVLREGHYGYTF.

The rearrangement uses TRBV7-2 and TRBJ2-1; 8 bases agree with TRBD2. The CDR3 covers 15 residues. Germline V CDR1 and CDR2: SGHTA, FQGNSA. After removal of 3 bases from V and 4 bases from J, the junction contained 5 bases not matched to a gene. The CDR3 nucleotides read TGTGCCAGCAGCTTCGGGCGGGGGGAGTACAATGAGCAGTTCTTC. Residues: CASSFGRGEYNEQFF.

In this sample, this clonotype turned up a few times. The chain is built from TRBV20-1 and TRBJ2-1, with D unclear. The CDR3 runs 13 residues. Germline CDR1 reads DFQATT; CDR2 reads SNEGSKA (reference sequence). V shed 1 base and J shed 5 bases, with 9 bases lying between them. Here the CDR3 DNA reads TGCAGTGCTAGAGTCGGGCGCAACAATGAGCAGTTCTTC. Its translation: CSARVGRNNEQFF.

This clonotype was observed at least ten times. This chain links TRBV7-9 with TRBJ2-3; unclear D gene. V gave up 3 bases and J gave up 0 bases, with 7 bases separating them. Germline CDR1 and CDR2: SEHNR and FQNEAQ (reference sequence). There are 14 residues in the CDR3. Written as DNA, the CDR3 is TGTGCCAGCAGCTTGCAGTCAAGCACAGATACGCAGTATTTT. Translation: CASSLQSSTDTQYF.

This clonotype was seen a few times. The chain has TRBV6-2 or TRBV6-3 and TRBJ2-7; D is uncertain. Looked up from germline, CDR1 is MNHEY and CDR2 is SVGEGT. The CDR3 extends over 12 amino acids. V shed 6 bases and J shed 2 bases, with 8 bases lying between them. CDR3 sequence reads: CASSLIAYEQYV. The CDR3 DNA reads TGTGCCAGCAGCCTCATAGCCTACGAGCAGTACGTC.

This chain joins TRBV7-8 and TRBJ2-1; D is perhaps TRBD1 (6 bases). The V end lost 6 bases, the J end lost 7 bases, and 19 bases lay between the germline ends. The CDR3 loop spans 15 amino acids. Looked up from germline, CDR1 is SGHVS and CDR2 is FQNEAQ. CDR3 nucleotide sequence: TGTGCCAGCAGACGACAGGTCGTTACTTGGAATGAGCAGTTCTTC. Translating it yields CASRRQVVTWNEQFF.

This chain links TRBV5-1 with TRBJ2-7; 9 nucleotides agree with TRBD1. Gene TRBJ2-1 matches the end of the DNA better, so the J call may be wrong. CDR3 length: 16 residues. Per germline, CDR1 SGHRS and CDR2 YFSETQ. CDR3 sequence (DNA): TGCGCCAGCAGCTTGGGTGCCGGACAGGGGAGAAATGAGCAGTTCTTC. Protein product: CASSLGAGQGRNEQFF.

As to this clonotype: Since the CDR3 does not end with the conserved phenylalanine or tryptophan, this likely comes from a read error. The V and J genes are TRBV7-9 and TRBJ1-1, with D unresolved. In germline, CDR1 is SEHNR, CDR2 FQNEAQ (reference sequence). The CDR3 totals 15 residues. V was trimmed by 0 bases and J by 0 bases, leaving 8 bases between them. CDR3 loop: CASSLAPGMNTEAFS. Here the CDR3 DNA reads TGTGCCAGCAGCTTAGCGCCGGGTATGAACACTGAAGCTTTCTCT.

This clonotype was seen a few times. The chain carries TRBV5-1 and TRBJ1-5; D not certain. Germline CDR1 is SGHRS and CDR2 is YFSETQ. V was pared by 5 bases and J by 1 base, with 7 bases between. This CDR3 contains 13 residues. The CDR3 sequence: CASRNNSNQPQHF. The CDR3 coding sequence is TGCGCCAGCAGAAATAACAGCAATCAGCCCCAGCATTTT.

This clonotype was seen more than once but under ten times. The gene calls are TRBV14 and TRBJ2-5; D unclear. In germline, CDR1 is SGHDN, CDR2 FVKESK. Trimming pared 2 bases from V and 5 bases from J, leaving 12 bases between. This CDR3 region has 14 residues. The CDR3 region is CASSQFWGRETQYF. The DNA of the CDR3 is TGTGCCAGCAGCCAATTCTGGGGTCGGGAGACCCAGTACTTC. Based on the CDR3 plus reference TRBV14 and TRBJ2-5, the full variable domain is EAGVTQFPSHSVIEKGQTVTLRCDPISGHDNLYWYRRVMGKEIKFLLHFVKESKQDESGMPNNRFLAERTGGTYSTLKVQPAELEDSGVYFCASSQFWGRETQYFGPGTRLLVL.

The rearrangement links TRBV20-1 to TRBJ2-1; TRBD2 matches at 8 bases. This CDR3 is 17 amino acids long. Germline CDR1 is DFQATT and CDR2 is SNEGSKA (reference sequence). Trimming cost V 6 bases and J 6 bases; bases outside gene matches: 19. The CDR3 sequence: CSACDPLAAGGVNEQFF. CDR3 DNA: TGCAGTGCCTGTGACCCACTAGCTGCGGGAGGAGTCAATGAGCAGTTCTTC.

In this sample, this clonotype turned up a few times. V and J are TRBV12-3 or TRBV12-4 and TRBJ2-5, with D hard to call. TRBJ2-1 matches the DNA end more closely, so the J call is doubtful. The CDR3 runs 11 residues. CDR3 residues: CASSLQAEQFF. DNA for the CDR3: TGTGCCAGCAGTTTACAGGCTGAGCAGTTCTTC.

This chain links TRBV3-1 with TRBJ1-4; D may be TRBD1 (6 bases). The ends were cut back, 3 bases at V and 7 bases at J, with 6 bases in the middle. CDR1 LGHDT and CDR2 YNNKEL come from the germline V gene (reference sequence). The CDR3 loop spans 12 amino acids. The CDR3 coding sequence is TGTGCCAGCAGCCAGGACAGTGAAAAACTGTTTTTT. Translation: CASSQDSEKLFF.

V gene TRBV2 combines with J gene TRBJ2-1; TRBD1 agrees at 8 bases. Judging by the DNA end, TRBJ2-7 fits better; the J call may be wrong. Germline CDR1 is SNHLY and CDR2 is FYNNEI. The CDR3 totals 15 residues. The DNA of the CDR3 is TGTGCCCTAATTTTGACAGGGGATTACACCTACGAGCAGTACGTC. It translates to CALILTGDYTYEQYV.

This clonotype was recorded a few times. The DNA for the CDR3 is TGTGCCAGCAGTTCCCCCGACCGGAGCTCCTACGAGCAGTACTTC. Its protein product is CASSSPDRSSYEQYF. This chain joins TRBV6-6 and TRBJ2-7; no clear D gene. The CDR3 sequence is 15 residues long. Deletions cut 4 bases from V and 0 bases from J, with 13 bases between. Looked up from germline, CDR1 is MNHNY and CDR2 is SVGAGI (reference sequence).

This sequence joins TRBV20-1 and TRBJ1-4, with D possibly TRBD1 on 5 matching bases. CDR1 DFQATT and CDR2 SNEGSKA come from the germline V gene (reference sequence). Trimming stripped 6 bases from V and 3 bases from J, with 17 bases between. This CDR3 is built from 15 residues. CDR3 residues: CSATRPRVANEKLFF. CDR3 coding DNA: TGCAGTGCGACCCGCCCCAGGGTTGCTAATGAAAAACTGTTTTTT.

This clonotype has a count of ten or more. The gene calls are TRBV5-1 and TRBJ2-1; TRBD2 might be the D (6 bases). The CDR3 has 15 residues. V was pared by 0 bases and J by 6 bases, with 13 bases between. From germline, CDR1 is SGHRS and CDR2 YFSETQ. CDR3 protein: CASSLESGGFNEQFF. CDR3 DNA: TGCGCCAGCAGCTTGGAATCCGGAGGGTTCAATGAGCAGTTCTTC.

This rearrangement joins TRBV6-6 to TRBJ1-1; D gene unclear. The CDR3 sequence is 15 residues long. Germline V gene data show CDR1 as MNHNY and CDR2 as SVGAGI (reference sequence). V was clipped by 6 bases and J by 4 bases, with 18 bases between them. The CDR3, as DNA: TGTGCCAGCAGCATTATCGGGTCGAGACGCACTGAAGCTTTCTTT. Its translation is CASSIIGSRRTEAFF.

This clonotype was counted only a few times. The gene calls are TRBV11-2 and TRBJ2-7; D is possibly TRBD2 (5 bases). Germline CDR1 is SGHAT and CDR2 is FQNNGV. This CDR3 comprises 15 residues. V lost 5 bases and J 7 bases, leaving 21 bases between the germline ends. The CDR3 spells CASSALEGGMGEQYF. CDR3 coding DNA: TGTGCCAGCAGCGCCTTAGAGGGTGGGATGGGAGAGCAGTACTTC.

The chain uses TRBV30 and TRBJ2-5; D remains unclear. CDR3 length equals 12 residues. CDR1 is GTSNPN and CDR2 is SVGIG in the germline V gene (reference sequence). V lost 3 bases and J 7 bases, leaving 12 bases between the germline ends. CDR3 in amino acids: CAWRAPPGTQYF. CDR3 in DNA: TGTGCCTGGAGAGCACCCCCAGGGACCCAGTACTTC.

This clonotype was seen a few times. The chain couples TRBV10-3 to TRBJ2-1, with 8 positions matching TRBD1. V shed 4 bases, J shed 8 bases, and the junction held 4 bases outside the gene matches. The CDR3 runs 13 residues. CDR1 is ENHRY and CDR2 is SYGVKD in the germline V gene. CDR3: CAISGTGKDEQFF. CDR3 in DNA: TGTGCCATCAGTGGGACAGGGAAGGATGAGCAGTTCTTC.

This clonotype turned up a few times. The J gene is TRBJ2-1, the V gene TRBV24-1, with 8 bases fitting TRBD1. J lost 7 bases, V lost 8 bases, and 12 bases had no gene match. The germline V gene encodes CDR1 KGHDR and CDR2 SFDVKD. This CDR3 comprises 15 residues. CDR3 in DNA: TGTGCCACCACCGAATATCAGGGGGCCATTAATGAGCAGTTCTTC. This translates into CATTEYQGAINEQFF.

The J gene is TRBJ1-6, the V gene TRBV18; D unclear. The ends were cut back, 3 bases at V and 0 bases at J, with 6 bases in the middle. CDR3 length equals 15 residues. Germline CDR1 reads KGHSH; CDR2 reads LQKENI. In nucleotides, the CDR3 is TGTGCCAGCTCACCGTCAAGCTCCTATAATTCACCCCTCCACTTT. This translates into CASSPSSSYNSPLHF.

The V call is TRBV6-5, the J call TRBJ1-5; D gene unclear. Germline CDR1 MNHEY, CDR2 SVGAGI. V dropped 0 bases and J dropped 4 bases, with 10 bases sitting between them. This CDR3 comprises 15 residues. This chain's CDR3 is CASSYSTGVNQPQHF. The CDR3 DNA sequence: TGTGCCAGCAGTTACTCGACGGGAGTAAATCAGCCCCAGCATTTT.

V gene TRBV5-4 combines with J gene TRBJ1-1, with D maybe TRBD1 (5 bases). V shed 0 bases and J shed 1 base, with 16 bases lying between them. The CDR3 has 17 amino acids. Germline loops: CDR1 SGHNT, CDR2 YYREEE (reference sequence). The CDR3 is CASSLAFFGQGNTEAFF. CDR3 DNA sequence: TGTGCCAGCAGCTTGGCGTTCTTTGGTCAGGGGAACACTGAAGCTTTCTTT.